This T cell receptor beta chain was captured in a study of CD8+CD57+ T cells in acquired aplastic anemia. Findings and limits, study-wide: Patients and controls had CD8+ Simpson's diversity values that were not significantly distinct. Around 30 sequences, all CD8+ CDR3, were shared between patients and controls.

Genomic DNA provided the template from which TCR beta VDJ and CDR3 profiles were obtained. Each CDR3 protein is one row after TCRdb ran MiXCR on the reads. The sample lists approximately 250,000 distinct CDR3 sequences, about 80% occurring once. Notes on this clonotype: The antigen is undetermined.

The patients chosen for sequencing had shown expansion of CD8+CD57+ cells (detected by flow cytometry). Blood was sampled before the patients had received any therapy. Sequenced material: sorted CD4+, CD8+, or CD8+CD57+ T cells (not recorded which) from PBMCs. The sequence was obtained from a human donor with aplastic anemia.

The CDR3 bases are TGTGCCAGCAGTGTAGTAGCGGGCGTGGACGGGTTGCTGTTTTTT. Translating it yields CASSVVAGVDGLLFF. The rearrangement links TRBV7-9 to TRBJ2-2; TRBD2 matches 7 bases. The germline V gene has CDR1 SEHNR and CDR2 FQNEAQ (reference sequence). The CDR3 is made up of 15 amino acids. V trimming: 6 bases; J trimming: 13 bases; junction bases outside the gene matches: 17.